This T cell receptor (beta chain) emerged from a study of Ad26.COV2.S vaccination and SARS-CoV-2 variants. Only in-frame clones appear in the TCRdb table, and some are missing; sequencing was by immunoSEQ multiplex PCR. The sample has roughly 500,000 clones, around 88% seen once. Study conclusions and caveats: After vaccination, substantial breadth of spike-specific CD8+ and CD4+ responses was reported. Among vaccine recipients, spike-specific TCR breadth exceeded that of placebo recipients.

As to treatment: some 19 received Ad26.COV2.S at low or high dose, single or two shots; a few received placebo; per-sample allocation not given. Vaccine and placebo recipients were sampled on day 63 after the first injection. An adult of 18-55 years in Boston served as donor. SARS-CoV-2 spike from the Wuhan strain was encoded by the vaccine, an Ad26 vector. To note about this clone: Its antigen is currently unknown.

This sequence originates from a person between 18 and 65 years old who received the Ad26.COV2.S COVID-19 vaccine or a placebo. Specimen: peripheral blood, collected in a trial of Ad26.COV2.S vaccine versus placebo.

The CDR3 region is CASSIVQGVRQPQHF. In nucleotides, the CDR3 is TGTGCCAGTAGTATCGTACAGGGGGTCCGTCAGCCCCAGCATTTT. The V and J genes are TRBV19 and TRBJ1-5, with TRBD1 matching over 8 bases. Germline assignment: CDR1 LNHDA and CDR2 SQIVND (reference sequence). The CDR3 has 15 residues. The V and J ends lost 3 bases and 6 bases, in that order; junction bases with no gene match: 7. Full variable domain (rest looked up from reference TRBV19 and TRBJ1-5): DGGITQSPKYLFRKEGQNVTLSCEQNLNHDAMYWYRQDPGQGLRLIYYSQIVNDFQKGDIAEGYSVSREKKESFPLTVTSAQKNPTAFYLCASSIVQGVRQPQHFGDGTRLSIL.